This T cell receptor (beta chain) appears in the sequencing data of a study of T cells in Graves' hyperthyroidism and ophthalmopathy. Study information: At the time of initial diagnosis and before any treatment, peripheral blood was collected. General study points: Ophthalmopathy was told apart from stable hyperthyroidism by a 13 V-J model.

If no ophthalmopathy progression occurred within 18 months, Graves' hyperthyroidism was stable. The CDR3 covers 16 residues. Trimming stripped 5 bases from V and 5 bases from J, with 20 bases between. The germline gives CDR1 SEHNR, CDR2 FQNEAQ (reference sequence). RNA transcripts served as the template for amplifying TCR beta CDR3 regions. In the first-round RT-PCR of the TCR CDR3, the HTBI primer set was used. Via MiXCR, TCRdb re-called the multiplex PCR reads, giving one row per CDR3 protein. The sample includes under 300,000 distinct CDR3 sequences, roughly 13% of them seen just once. Concerning this clonotype: Its antigen is not known.

V is TRBV7-9 and J is TRBJ2-3, with D possibly TRBD2 on 5 matching bases. Sequenced material: blood. The TCR sequence derives from a woman aged 40-49 years with Graves' hyperthyroidism. The CDR3, as DNA: TGTGCCAGCAGCGACGGGGATCTCGGTGTGGGAGATACGCAGTATTTT. Translated: CASSDGDLGVGDTQYF.